The T cell receptor (beta chain) described here comes from a study of blood T cell repertoires in COVID-19. Across the whole study: There were acute and convalescent COVID-19 samples, and they came from the United States, Italy and Spain. From T cells, B-cell-depleted T cells, or PBMCs came the material, which was cDNA or gDNA.

Germline V gene lookup returns CDR1 GTSNPN and CDR2 SVGIG (reference sequence). Unmatched junction bases numbered 4, after V lost 3 bases and J lost 3 bases. This CDR3 is 14 amino acids long. Original analysis: By means of reference gene primer amplification, nucleated cell counts were estimated. Clones were sequenced by immunoSEQ multiplex PCR, and TCRdb holds only the in-frame ones, with some missing. V, J and clone size are taken as reported in that table, and D and trimming were inferred from the DNA itself. The repertoire holds 130,000 or so clones, with roughly 84% as singletons. This chain connects TRBV30 to TRBJ1-1, with 10 bases lining up with TRBD1. This TCR was recovered from a man aged 60-69 years with acute or convalescent COVID-19. Sequenced input: peripheral blood. The CDR3 sequence is CAWRVTGGHTEAFF. CDR3 bases: TGTGCCTGGAGGGTGACAGGGGGCCACACTGAAGCTTTCTTT.